This TCR beta chain was profiled in a study of cytomegalovirus exposure and HLA in healthy donors. Worth noting for this clone: Its antigen is unknown.

Germline CDR1 and CDR2: KGHSH and LQKENI. CDR3 length equals 15 residues. V lost 6 bases to trimming and J lost 3 bases, with 17 bases between them. General study results and limits: A later analysis linked a missense DCLRE1C variant to TCR beta V- and J-gene trimming.

The study ran its PCR with 60 Vbeta and 13 Jbeta primers. Profiling relied on immunoSEQ multiplex PCR, and the TCRdb table lists in-frame clones only, not all of them. The table counts about 48,000 clones; less than 2.5% lies in the top ten. The gene calls are TRBV18 and TRBJ1-1; D might be TRBD1 (6 bases). The TCR originated in a woman in her 40s in good health and CMV-seronegative. Sequences were obtained from PBMCs. The CDR3 sequence is CASSREGGAYTEAFF. The CDR3, as DNA: TGTGCCAGCTCCCGCGAGGGGGGGGCTTACACTGAAGCTTTCTTT. The full variable domain, rest sourced from reference TRBV18 and TRBJ1-1, is NAGVMQNPRHLVRRRGQEARLRCSPMKGHSHVYWYRQLPEEGLKFMVYLQKENIIDESGMPKERFSAEFPKEGPSILRIQQVVRGDSAAYFCASSREGGAYTEAFFGQGTRLTVV.